The next 14 T cell receptor beta chains were all read from a single sample in a study of chemoradiotherapy in HPV16-positive cancers. Assay: immunoSEQ multiplex PCR; the TCRdb copy retains only in-frame clones and omits some. Among approximately 27,000 clones, 75% to 90% were seen once, and the ten largest hold 5% to 7%. The sample was blood, taken from a patient who underwent chemoradiotherapy. The receptors originated from a human donor with HPV-associated anogenital cancer.

The gene calls are TRBV5-1 and TRBJ2-7, with a possible D match to TRBD2 (6 bases). CDR1 is SGHRS, CDR2 YFSETQ, per germline. The CDR3 is 13 residues long. Trimming shortened V by 4 bases and J by 3 bases, and 11 bases separated the two germline ends. In DNA, the CDR3 is TGCGCCAGCAGCGTCGGGACTTTCTACGAGCAGTACTTC. This codes for CASSVGTFYEQYF.

V and J are TRBV5-1 and TRBJ2-1; D gene uncertain. The CDR3 contains 15 residues. From germline, CDR1 is SGHRS and CDR2 YFSETQ. V lost 0 bases, J lost 8 bases, and 15 bases lay in between. The CDR3 region has the DNA TGCGCCAGCAGCTTGGGTTTCGAGGCATCAGATGAGCAGTTCTTC. It translates to CASSLGFEASDEQFF.

This sequence joins TRBV2 and TRBJ2-5; D is unresolved. This CDR3 comprises 14 residues. Germline values: CDR1 SNHLY, CDR2 FYNNEI. V was cut by 3 bases and J by 2 bases, with 10 bases left in between. The chain's CDR3 is CASSDSSLQETQYF. The CDR3 DNA sequence: TGTGCCAGCAGTGATAGTAGCCTACAAGAGACCCAGTACTTC.

This clone was found a few times. The chain carries TRBV6-1 and TRBJ1-2; maybe TRBD1 (6 bases). V lost 4 bases and J lost 5, with 11 bases in between. Germline V gene data show CDR1 as MNHNS and CDR2 as SASEGT. CDR3 length: 13 residues. The CDR3 sequence: CASSGQEHYGYTF. Here the CDR3 DNA reads TGTGCCAGCAGTGGACAGGAACATTATGGCTACACCTTC.

V is TRBV5-6 and J is TRBJ2-7; 8 bases line up with TRBD1. The V gene's germline CDR1 is SGHDT and CDR2 YYEEEE. The V gene end was trimmed by 2 bases and the J gene end by 2 bases; junction bases not matched to a gene: 6. This CDR3 comprises 15 residues. The CDR3 coding sequence is TGTGCCAGCAGCTTTTCTGGACAGGGAACCTACGAGCAGTACTTC. This sequence encodes CASSFSGQGTYEQYF.

This clone has only one observation. The chain employs TRBV27 and TRBJ2-1; D is unclear. V lost 4 bases and J lost 0, with 13 bases in between. CDR1 and CDR2 (germline): MNHEY, SMNVEV (reference sequence). The CDR3 runs to 16 residues. This chain's CDR3 is CASSSSTPSSYNEQFF. Here the CDR3 DNA reads TGTGCCAGCAGTTCATCGACCCCGAGCTCCTACAATGAGCAGTTCTTC.

The chain is built from TRBV11-1 and TRBJ1-1; D gene uncertain. The CDR3 has 13 amino acids. Germline lookup yields CDR1 SGHAT and CDR2 FQDESV (reference sequence). With 5 bases removed from V and 0 bases from J, the gap between germline ends came to 7 bases. CDR3 sequence (DNA): TGTGCCAGCAGCCTAGGTATGAACACTGAAGCTTTCTTT. It codes for CASSLGMNTEAFF.

The chain employs TRBV7-9 and TRBJ2-3; 8 positions match TRBD2. Trimming cost V 2 bases and J 2 bases; bases outside gene matches: 3. CDR3 length: 15 residues. From germline, CDR1 is SEHNR and CDR2 FQNEAQ (reference sequence). The CDR3 region is CASSLTSGVTDTQYF. CDR3 bases: TGTGCCAGCAGCTTAACTAGCGGCGTCACAGATACGCAGTATTTT. The whole variable domain, filled in from reference TRBV7-9 and TRBJ2-3, reads DTGVSQNPRHKITKRGQNVTFRCDPISEHNRLYWYRQTLGQGPEFLTYFQNEAQLEKSRLLSDRFSAERPKGSFSTLEIQRTEQGDSAMYLCASSLTSGVTDTQYFGPGTRLTVL.

The J gene is TRBJ2-5, the V gene TRBV7-9, with TRBD2 matching 13 bases. The CDR3 has 17 residues. Germline V CDR1 and CDR2: SEHNR, FQNEAQ (reference sequence). The trim removed 5 bases at V and 1 base at J, leaving 7 bases unmatched. Here the CDR3 DNA reads TGTGCCAGCAGCACCCGGACTAGCGGGGGTGGCCAAGAGACCCAGTACTTC. Translating it yields CASSTRTSGGGQETQYF. Full variable domain (outside the CDR3, taken from reference TRBV7-9 and TRBJ2-5): DTGVSQNPRHKITKRGQNVTFRCDPISEHNRLYWYRQTLGQGPEFLTYFQNEAQLEKSRLLSDRFSAERPKGSFSTLEIQRTEQGDSAMYLCASSTRTSGGGQETQYFGPGTRLLVL.

V is TRBV7-9 and J is TRBJ1-2; 9 bases are shared with TRBD1. V lost 4 bases to trimming and J lost 1 base; unmatched junction nucleotides: 16. The CDR3 contains 19 residues. CDR1 is SEHNR, CDR2 FQNEAQ, per germline (reference sequence). The CDR3 protein is CASSSPLTGTGIYNYGYTF. CDR3 DNA: TGTGCCAGCAGCTCACCCCTAACCGGGACAGGGATTTATAACTATGGCTACACCTTC.

This clone occurred once. The chain carries TRBV25-1 and TRBJ1-4, with D unresolved. This CDR3 has 17 residues. V was trimmed by 1 base and J by 4 bases, leaving 16 bases between them. Germline assignment: CDR1 MGHDK and CDR2 SYGVNS. CDR3 coding DNA: TGTGCCAGCAGTGAATTAGGCATCGACACCGGTAATGAAAAACTGTTTTTT. Translated: CASSELGIDTGNEKLFF.

This chain uses TRBV11-2 with TRBJ1-1; maybe TRBD1 (5 bases). The V gene's germline CDR1 is SGHAT and CDR2 FQNNGV. With 2 bases removed from V and 10 bases from J, the gap between germline ends came to 20 bases. The CDR3 spans 15 residues. This CDR3 reads CASSLPRKAGVGAFF. DNA for the CDR3: TGTGCCAGCAGCTTACCCCGAAAGGCGGGGGTTGGAGCTTTCTTT.

The chain links TRBV30 to TRBJ1-2; a possible D gene is TRBD1 (5 bases). The germline CDR1 and CDR2 sequences are GTSNPN and SVGIG (reference sequence). The V end lost 5 bases, the J end lost 3 bases, and 16 bases lay between the germline ends. This CDR3 comprises 14 residues. The CDR3 here is CAWVWGVKDYGYTF. In DNA, the CDR3 is TGTGCCTGGGTCTGGGGGGTTAAGGACTATGGCTACACCTTC. The entire variable domain, with the rest obtained from reference TRBV30 and TRBJ1-2, is as follows: SQTIHQWPATLVQPVGSPLSLECTVEGTSNPNLYWYRQAAGRGLQLLFYSVGIGQISSEVPQNLSASRPQDRQFILSSKKLLLSDSGFYLCAWVWGVKDYGYTFGSGTRLTVV.

The chain recombines TRBV6-1 with TRBJ2-1; D gene unclear. CDR1 and CDR2 (germline): MNHNS, SASEGT. V lost 1 base to trimming and J lost 5 bases, with 6 bases between them. This CDR3 spans 13 amino acids. The CDR3: CASSEGRNNEQFF. The CDR3 DNA reads TGTGCCAGCAGTGAAGGACGGAACAATGAGCAGTTCTTC.